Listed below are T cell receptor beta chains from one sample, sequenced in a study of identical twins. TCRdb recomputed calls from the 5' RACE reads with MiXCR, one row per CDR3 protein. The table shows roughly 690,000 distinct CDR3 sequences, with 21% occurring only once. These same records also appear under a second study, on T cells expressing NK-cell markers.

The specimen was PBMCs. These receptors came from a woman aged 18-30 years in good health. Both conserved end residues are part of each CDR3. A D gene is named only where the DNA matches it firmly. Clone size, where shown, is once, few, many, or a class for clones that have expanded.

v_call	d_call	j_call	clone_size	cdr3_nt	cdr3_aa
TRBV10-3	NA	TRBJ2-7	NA	TGTGCCGGGGCTCTCGGAGAGTTCTCCTACGAGCAGTACTTC	CAGALGEFSYEQYF
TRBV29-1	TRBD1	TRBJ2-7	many	TGCAGCGTTGTCCGGGCAGGGGGTTGGAACGAGCAGTACTTC	CSVVRAGGWNEQYF
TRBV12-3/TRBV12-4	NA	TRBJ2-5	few	TGTGCCAGCAGCCGGCCAGGTGGGCAAGAGACCCAGTACTTC	CASSRPGGQETQYF
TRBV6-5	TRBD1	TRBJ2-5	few	TGTGCCAGCAGTTACTCGGGTGGGACAGGCCTCCAAGAGACCCAGTACTTC	CASSYSGGTGLQETQYF
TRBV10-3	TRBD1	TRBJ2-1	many	TGTGCCATCGGGACAGGGGGATCAAATGAGCAGTTCTTC	CAIGTGGSNEQFF
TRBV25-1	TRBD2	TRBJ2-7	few	TGTGCCAGCAAGGGACTAGCTTTCCACGAGCAGTACTTC	CASKGLAFHEQYF
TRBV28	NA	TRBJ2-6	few	TGTGCCAGCAGTGCTCAGGGATGGGGGGCCAACGTCCTGACTTTC	CASSAQGWGANVLTF
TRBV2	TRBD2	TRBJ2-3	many	TGTGCCAGCAGTCCAGCGGGGGGGCAAGATACGCAGTATTTT	CASSPAGGQDTQYF
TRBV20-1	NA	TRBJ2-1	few	TGCAGTGCCACCGGAACAGGTGTCCACAATGAGCAGTTCTTC	CSATGTGVHNEQFF
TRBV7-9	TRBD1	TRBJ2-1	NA	TGTGCCAGCACCCCTTGGGGACAGAGCAATGAGCAGTTCTTC	CASTPWGQSNEQFF
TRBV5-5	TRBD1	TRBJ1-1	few	TGTGCCACAGCATGGGACAGGGTGAACACTGAAGCTTTCTTT	CATAWDRVNTEAFF
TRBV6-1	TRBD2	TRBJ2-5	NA	TGTGCCAGCAGACCCACCCCGCTAGCGGGAGGTGGAGAGACCCAGTACTTC	CASRPTPLAGGGETQYF
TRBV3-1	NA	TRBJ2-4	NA	TGTGCCAGCAGCCGGAACCCTTTTGGTATTCAGTACTTC	CASSRNPFGIQYF
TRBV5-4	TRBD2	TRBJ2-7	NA	TGTGCCAGCAGCTCGGAGACTGCGGGACTAGCGGGAGCAATTAGCTCCTACGAGCAGTACTTC	CASSSETAGLAGAISSYEQYF
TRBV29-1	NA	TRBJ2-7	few	TGCAGCGTAACTAAAGGGCACGAGCAGTACTTC	CSVTKGHEQYF
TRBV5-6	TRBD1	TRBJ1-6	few	TGTGCCAGCAGCGGCTCGGGGACAGGTTCACCCCTCCACTTT	CASSGSGTGSPLHF
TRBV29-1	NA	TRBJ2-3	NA	TGCAGCGTTGATAGGCCTACCGCTAGCACAGATACGCAGTATTTT	CSVDRPTASTDTQYF
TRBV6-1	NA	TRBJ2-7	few	TGTGCCAGCAGCGCCTGGGGGCCCTCCTACGAGCAGTACTTC	CASSAWGPSYEQYF
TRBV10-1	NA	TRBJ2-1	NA	TGCGCCAGCAGTGCTAGCACCCACTCCGGGGAGCAGTTCTTC	CASSASTHSGEQFF
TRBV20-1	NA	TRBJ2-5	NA	TGCAGTGCTAGTTATCGGTCTGGCGGTTCCGAGGCCCAGTACTTC	CSASYRSGGSEAQYF
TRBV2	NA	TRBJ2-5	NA	TGTGCCAGCAAGGAAGCTAGACCAGAGATAGAGACCCAGTACTTC	CASKEARPEIETQYF
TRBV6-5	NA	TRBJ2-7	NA	TGTGCCAGCAGTTACGAAGGGGGACACGAGCAGTACTTC	CASSYEGGHEQYF
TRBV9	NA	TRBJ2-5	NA	TGTGCCAGCAGCGTAGCCCTTGGGGGGTCAGAGACCCAGTACTTC	CASSVALGGSETQYF
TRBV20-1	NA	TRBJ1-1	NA	TGCAGTGCTAGAGATCCTACCAACACTGAAGCTTTCTTT	CSARDPTNTEAFF
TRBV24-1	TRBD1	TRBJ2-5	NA	TGTGCCACCAGTGATAGTTCAGGGGGCACGAAAGAGACCCAGTACTTC	CATSDSSGGTKETQYF
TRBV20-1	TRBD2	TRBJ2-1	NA	TGCAGTGCCCCAGCCTCGGGGGGGCCCCTCGATGAGCAGTTCTTC	CSAPASGGPLDEQFF
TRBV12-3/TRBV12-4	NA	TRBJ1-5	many	TGTGCCAGCAGTTTCCCGGACGGCAATCAGCCCCAGCATTTT	CASSFPDGNQPQHF
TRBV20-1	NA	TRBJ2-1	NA	TGCAGTGCTGTACTCTGGGATGAGCAGTTCTTC	CSAVLWDEQFF
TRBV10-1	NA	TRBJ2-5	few	TGCGCCAGCAGTGAAGGGAGGGGGCCCCAAGAGACCCAGTACTTC	CASSEGRGPQETQYF
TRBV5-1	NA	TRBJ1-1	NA	TGCGCCAGCAGCCCTGAGAGGGGTAACGCTTTCTTT	CASSPERGNAFF
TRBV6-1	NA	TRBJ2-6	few	TGTGCCACCAGGACAGCTGGGGCCAACGTCCTGACTTTC	CATRTAGANVLTF
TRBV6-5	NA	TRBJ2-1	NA	TGTGCCAGCACCCAGGGCAGGGGTGAGCAGTTCTTC	CASTQGRGEQFF
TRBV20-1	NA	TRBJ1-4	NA	TGCAGTGCTAGATTGGAAAAACTGTTTTTT	CSARLEKLFF
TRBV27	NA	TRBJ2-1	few	TGTGCCAGCAGTATGGACCAGCTCAATGAGCAGTTCTTC	CASSMDQLNEQFF
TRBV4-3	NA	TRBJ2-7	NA	TGCGCCAGCAGCCAAGATGCGACTAGTAGGTCCTACGAGCAGTACTTC	CASSQDATSRSYEQYF
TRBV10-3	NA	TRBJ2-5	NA	TGTGCCATCAGTGAGTCCGCAGGGGATCGGCCAGAGACCCAGTACTTC	CAISESAGDRPETQYF
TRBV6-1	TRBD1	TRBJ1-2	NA	TGTGCCAGCAACCAGGGGGTCAGAACTAGAGGCTACACCTTC	CASNQGVRTRGYTF
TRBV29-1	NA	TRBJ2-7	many	TGCAGCGTTGAAAGGGGCGGATACGAGCAGTACTTC	CSVERGGYEQYF
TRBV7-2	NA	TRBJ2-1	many	TGTGCCAGCACCCTTCTTGGAACTCTCTCCTACAATGAGCAGTTCTTC	CASTLLGTLSYNEQFF
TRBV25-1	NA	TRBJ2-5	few	TGTGCCAGTAATTTGGGGGCCAAAGAGACCCAGTACTTC	CASNLGAKETQYF
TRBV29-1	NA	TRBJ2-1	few	TGCAGCGTTCTTACCCGGGACCTAAGCAATGAGCAGTTCTTC	CSVLTRDLSNEQFF
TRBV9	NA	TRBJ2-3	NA	TGTGCCAGCAGCGGGACTCCCGATTTCTCGGATACGCAGTATTTT	CASSGTPDFSDTQYF
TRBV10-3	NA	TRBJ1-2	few	TGTGCCATCAGCAGACAGGAATTCTATGGCTACACCTTC	CAISRQEFYGYTF
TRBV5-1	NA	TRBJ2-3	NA	TGCGCCAGCAGCTCACTAGGGAGAAGCACAGATACGCAGTATTTT	CASSSLGRSTDTQYF
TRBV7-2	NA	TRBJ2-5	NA	TGTGCCAGCAGCTTAGGTCCAGCACAAGAGACCCAGTACTTC	CASSLGPAQETQYF
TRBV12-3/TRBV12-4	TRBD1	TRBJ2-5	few	TGTGCCAGCAGACAAGGGACAGGGTTCTTTGAGACCCAGTACTTC	CASRQGTGFFETQYF
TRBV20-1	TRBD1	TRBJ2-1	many	TGCAGTGCTAGAGGGAGGGACAGGGTGGTGCATGAGCAGTTCTTC	CSARGRDRVVHEQFF
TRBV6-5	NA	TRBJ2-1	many	TGTGCCAGCAGTTACTCGACTATCTACAATGAGCAGTTCTTC	CASSYSTIYNEQFF
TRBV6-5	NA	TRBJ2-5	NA	TGTGCCAGCAGTTACTGGGGGACGGGGGACCCAAGACAAGAGACCCAGTACTTC	CASSYWGTGDPRQETQYF
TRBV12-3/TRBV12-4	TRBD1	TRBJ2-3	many	TGTGCCAGCAGAGAGGGACAGGGGTTCTTAGATACGCAGTATTTT	CASREGQGFLDTQYF
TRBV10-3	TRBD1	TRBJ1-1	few	TGTGCCATCAGACCTTCAGGGGGCAAGGAGCAAGAGGGTGAAGCTTTCTTT	CAIRPSGGKEQEGEAFF
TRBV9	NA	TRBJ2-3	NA	TGTGCCAGCAGCCGAGGGACTCCCACAGATACGCAGTATTTT	CASSRGTPTDTQYF